The 18 T cell receptor beta chains in this list originate from one sample, sequenced in a study of cytomegalovirus exposure and HLA in healthy donors. PCR was performed using 60 Vbeta and 13 Jbeta primers. Generated by immunoSEQ multiplex PCR, the TCRdb table keeps only in-frame clones and is missing some. The top ten hold around 4.1% of the sample, which has around 150,000 clones, around 85% seen once. Sequenced sample: PBMCs. Receptors were obtained from a middle-aged man in good health and CMV-seropositive.

J is TRBJ2-7 and V is TRBV11-2, with a tentative D call TRBD1 (7 bases). CDR3 length: 15 amino acids. Germline V gene data show CDR1 as SGHAT and CDR2 as FQNNGV. Trimming stripped 5 bases from V and 2 bases from J, with 16 bases between. The DNA for the CDR3 is TGTGCCAGCAGCCCAAGGACAGGAGGGCCCTACGAGCAGTACTTC. This codes for CASSPRTGGPYEQYF. Variable domain in full (rest from reference TRBV11-2 and TRBJ2-7): EAGVAQSPRYKIIEKRQSVAFWCNPISGHATLYWYQQILGQGPKLLIQFQNNGVVDDSQLPKDRFSAERLKGVDSTLKIQPAKLEDSAVYLCASSPRTGGPYEQYFGPGTRLTVT.

This chain uses TRBV9 with TRBJ1-1, with TRBD1 matching 8 bases. The trim removed 3 bases at V and 1 base at J, leaving 8 bases unmatched. This CDR3 has 16 amino acids. CDR1 SGDLS and CDR2 YYNGEE come from the germline V gene. CDR3 DNA: TGTGCCAGCAGCGGTGTGGGACAGGCAGGGAACACTGAAGCTTTCTTT. This sequence encodes CASSGVGQAGNTEAFF.

This clone has a handful of counts. The rearrangement uses TRBV10-3 and TRBJ1-2, with 7 bases identical to TRBD1. The germline V gene has CDR1 ENHRY and CDR2 SYGVKD. Trimming removed 4 bases from V and 8 bases from J; junction bases left unmatched: 10. CDR3 length: 14 residues. In DNA form, the CDR3 reads TGTGCCATCAGTGTTTCAGGGGGAGCTGACGGCTACACCTTC. Translation gives CAISVSGGADGYTF.

This clone came up once. The chain combines TRBV13 with TRBJ2-1, with D perhaps matching TRBD2 (5 bases). The CDR3 length is 15 residues. V was shortened by 0 bases and J by 6 bases, with 12 bases between the two germline ends. In germline, CDR1 is PRHDT, CDR2 FYEKMQ (reference sequence). The CDR3 DNA reads as TGTGCCAGCAGCTTAGGGAGACTGGACTTCAATGAGCAGTTCTTC. It is translated as CASSLGRLDFNEQFF. The full variable domain, with the rest looked up from reference TRBV13 and TRBJ2-1, is AAGVIQSPRHLIKEKRETATLKCYPIPRHDTVYWYQQGPGQDPQFLISFYEKMQSDKGSIPDRFSAQQFSDYHSELNMSSLELGDSALYFCASSLGRLDFNEQFFGPGTRLTVL.

This clone was picked up a small number of times. As DNA, the CDR3 is TGTGCCAGCAGCGCGGTCTCGGACAGCCTTGGGGAGCAGTACTTC. Translated, it gives CASSAVSDSLGEQYF. The chain carries TRBV2 and TRBJ2-7; TRBD1 might be the D (6 bases). V gave up 6 bases and J gave up 7 bases, with 22 bases separating them. The CDR3 extends over 15 amino acids. Germline V CDR1 and CDR2: SNHLY, FYNNEI. The complete variable domain, with remaining parts taken from reference TRBV2 and TRBJ2-7, reads EPEVTQTPSHQVTQMGQEVILRCVPISNHLYFYWYRQILGQKVEFLVSFYNNEISEKSEIFDDQFSVERPDGSNFTLKIRSTKLEDSAMYFCASSAVSDSLGEQYFGPGTRLTVT.

The chain's CDR3 is CASSPGAENGYTF. The CDR3 DNA sequence: TGTGCCAGCTCACCAGGGGCGGAAAATGGCTACACCTTC. V is TRBV18 and J is TRBJ1-2; D might be TRBD1 (5 bases). V was shortened by 2 bases and J by 6 bases, with 10 bases between the two germline ends. The V gene's germline CDR1 is KGHSH and CDR2 LQKENI. This CDR3 spans 13 amino acids.

Concerning this clone: At one end, the junction sequence differs from germline, possibly due to a read error. Other DNA sequences in the sample encode the same CDR3. J is TRBJ2-2 and V is TRBV9, with D hard to call. Looked up from germline, CDR1 is SGDLS and CDR2 is YYNGEE. The CDR3 is 15 residues long. The CDR3 reads CASSVDILNTGELFF. In nucleotides, the CDR3 is TGTGCTAGCAGCGTAGACATTCTTAACACCGGGGAGCTGTTTTTT.

J is TRBJ2-1 and V is TRBV5-8; TRBD1 matches 12 bases. The length of the CDR3 is 16 residues. With V trimmed by 4 bases and J by 7 bases, 9 bases remained unmatched. Germline CDR1 reads SGHTS; CDR2 reads YDEGEE. CDR3: CASSLEPGQGANEQFF. As DNA, the CDR3 is TGTGCCAGCAGCCTGGAGCCGGGACAGGGGGCAAATGAGCAGTTCTTC.

This chain links TRBV5-1 with TRBJ2-6, with D possibly being TRBD2 (6 bases). The CDR3 spans 17 residues. The V end was cut by 0 bases, the J end by 0 bases, with 10 bases between. Germline V gene data show CDR1 as SGHRS and CDR2 as YFSETQ. The CDR3 sequence is CASSLAGRPSGANVLTF. In DNA, the CDR3 is TGCGCCAGCAGCTTGGCAGGGAGGCCCTCTGGGGCCAACGTCCTGACTTTC.

The gene calls are TRBV5-1 and TRBJ1-4; maybe TRBD1 (6 bases). The CDR3 runs to 15 residues. The germline gives CDR1 SGHRS, CDR2 YFSETQ. V was clipped by 0 bases and J by 6 bases, with 12 bases between them. Here the CDR3 DNA reads TGCGCCAGCAGCTTGGAAAACAGGGTCCATGAAAAACTGTTTTTT. It encodes CASSLENRVHEKLFF.

This clone has a single count. The chain carries TRBV7-8 and TRBJ1-3; possible D gene TRBD1, 5 bases. The CDR3 consists of 18 residues. V shed 1 base and J shed 0 bases, with 16 bases lying between them. The germline CDR1 and CDR2 sequences are SGHVS and FQNEAQ. CDR3 in amino acids: CASSLEGFRRNSGNTIYF. Written as DNA, the CDR3 is TGTGCCAGCAGCTTAGAGGGGTTTCGGAGAAACTCTGGAAACACCATATATTTT.

The chain is built from TRBV4-3 and TRBJ1-3; D gene unclear. The length of the CDR3 is 16 residues. CDR1 and CDR2 (germline): LGHNA, YSLEER. V was cut by 0 bases and J by 4 bases, with 13 bases left in between. CDR3: CASSQDLLNTGNTIYF. The CDR3 DNA reads as TGCGCCAGCAGCCAAGACCTCCTCAACACAGGAAACACCATATATTTT.

This chain links TRBV6-4 with TRBJ2-1; D might be TRBD1 (7 bases). Germline V gene sequence: CDR1 MRHNA, CDR2 SNTAGT. The CDR3 sequence is 16 residues long. The germline V and J ends were trimmed by 2 bases and 9 bases, with 20 bases remaining between them. CDR3 DNA sequence: TGTGCCAGCAGTGACGCCGGGACCACTCAGGGGGGTGAGCAGTTCTTC. It codes for CASSDAGTTQGGEQFF.

The gene calls are TRBV19 and TRBJ1-2, with D tentatively TRBD1 (6 bases). Trimming pared 4 bases from V and 1 base from J, leaving 10 bases between. CDR3 size: 14 residues. Germline CDR1 is LNHDA and CDR2 is SQIVND (reference sequence). The CDR3 protein is CASSTQGNNYGYTF. As DNA, the CDR3 is TGTGCCAGTAGTACTCAGGGGAATAACTATGGCTACACCTTC.

Concerning this clone: One end of the junction does not line up with germline, which may come from a read error. The rearrangement links TRBV6-6 to TRBJ1-2, with 8 positions matching TRBD1. The CDR3 has 14 residues. Germline V gene lookup returns CDR1 MNHNY and CDR2 SVGAGI (reference sequence). The CDR3 loop reads CAGSYPGQAYGYTF. In DNA form, the CDR3 reads TGTGCCGGCAGTTACCCGGGACAGGCCTATGGCTACACCTTC.

J is TRBJ2-7 and V is TRBV7-2; D unresolved. CDR3 size: 12 residues. The V gene lost 3 bases and the J gene lost 3 bases, with 6 bases spanning the gap. The germline V gene has CDR1 SGHTA and CDR2 FQGNSA. The CDR3 DNA follows: TGTGCCAGCAGCTTTATCAGCTACGAGCAGTACTTC. This encodes CASSFISYEQYF.

This sequence joins TRBV4-1 and TRBJ2-1; 16 bases match TRBD2. Germline loops: CDR1 MGHRA, CDR2 YSYEKL. The J segment lost 0 bases and the V segment lost 2 bases, leaving 7 bases of the junction unmatched. This CDR3 region has 20 residues. CDR3 nucleotides: TGCGCCAGCAGCCAACAAGGGACTAGCGGGAGGGTGAGCTCCTACAATGAGCAGTTCTTC. Translation gives CASSQQGTSGRVSSYNEQFF.

DNA of the CDR3: TGTGCCAGCAGCAGGGTAGGAGGGGGCAACTATGGCTACACCTTC. This gives the protein CASSRVGGGNYGYTF. The rearrangement uses TRBV7-9 and TRBJ1-2; 7 positions match TRBD1. The length of the CDR3 is 15 residues. V was clipped by 5 bases and J by 2 bases; unmatched bases: 8. The germline V gene has CDR1 SEHNR and CDR2 FQNEAQ (reference sequence).